The 27 T cell receptor beta chains given below trace back to one sample, sequenced in a study of shared clonotypes between healthy human individuals. TCRdb's table, derived via immunoSEQ multiplex PCR, lists solely in-frame clones and lacks some. The sample records some 2.1 million clones, roughly 93% being singletons. CD8 cells regarded as naive lacked CD45RO, were positively chosen for CCR7, and omitted terminally differentiated effector memory CD45RA+ cells. The specimen sequenced was naive CD8+ T cells from PBMCs. These receptors were taken from a man aged 18 to 35 in good health. Some clones in this sample may be carry-over from other donors' samples.

The chain carries TRBV27 and TRBJ1-5, with 9 positions matching TRBD1. J gave up 5 bases and V 3 bases, and 11 bases lay outside the gene matches. The CDR3 extends over 17 amino acids. Germline CDR1 is MNHEY and CDR2 is SMNVEV (reference sequence). This CDR3 is CASSFYTGQGMDQPQHF. CDR3 nucleotide sequence: TGTGCCAGCAGTTTTTATACCGGACAGGGGATGGATCAGCCCCAGCATTTT.

The chain links TRBV5-5 to TRBJ2-7; D is undetermined. V lost 2 bases to trimming and J lost 2 bases, with 8 bases between them. This CDR3 has 13 amino acids. Germline CDR1 SGHKS, CDR2 YYEKEE (reference sequence). The CDR3, as DNA: TGTGCCAGCAGCTTTGGCCCAACCTACGAGCAGTACTTC. Translation: CASSFGPTYEQYF. The full variable domain, in which reference TRBV5-5 and TRBJ2-7 provide the parts outside the CDR3, is DAGVTQSPTHLIKTRGQQVTLRCSPISGHKSVSWYQQVLGQGPQFIFQYYEKEERGRGNFPDRFSARQFPNYSSELNVNALLLGDSALYLCASSFGPTYEQYFGPGTRLTVT.

The chain joins TRBV2 to TRBJ2-3; the D is unclear. There are 16 residues in the CDR3. Trimming left V 7 bases short and J 0 bases short, with 17 bases between. CDR1 and CDR2 (germline): SNHLY, FYNNEI. CDR3 sequence reads: CASISAWRSSTDTQYF. In nucleotides, the CDR3 is TGTGCCAGCATCAGCGCGTGGCGATCTAGCACAGATACGCAGTATTTT. The entire variable domain, with the rest obtained from reference TRBV2 and TRBJ2-3, is as follows: EPEVTQTPSHQVTQMGQEVILRCVPISNHLYFYWYRQILGQKVEFLVSFYNNEISEKSEIFDDQFSVERPDGSNFTLKIRSTKLEDSAMYFCASISAWRSSTDTQYFGPGTRLTVL.

This clone was seen more than once but under ten times. This rearrangement joins TRBV6-4 to TRBJ2-3; 15 nucleotides line up with TRBD2. Germline V gene data show CDR1 as MRHNA and CDR2 as SNTAGT. V lost 5 bases and J lost 5; bases outside the gene matches: 5. The CDR3 contains 16 residues. In DNA form, the CDR3 reads TGTGCCAGCAGTCCGGGACTAGCGGGGGGCGGAGATACGCAGTATTTT. It encodes CASSPGLAGGGDTQYF.

J is TRBJ2-3 and V is TRBV10-2; D is perhaps TRBD1 (5 bases). Trimming removed 3 bases from V and 0 bases from J, with 19 bases in between. CDR3 length: 18 amino acids. Germline CDR1 is WSHSY and CDR2 is SAAADI. DNA for the CDR3: TGCGCCAGCAGTGAAGGGGCACGGCCCGGTACTAGCACAGATACGCAGTATTTT. Translated, it gives CASSEGARPGTSTDTQYF.

This rearrangement joins TRBV11-2 to TRBJ2-7; D may be TRBD1 (5 bases). The V gene lost 4 bases and the J gene lost 6 bases, with 13 bases spanning the gap. The germline V gene has CDR1 SGHAT and CDR2 FQNNGV. The CDR3 runs to 13 residues. CDR3 nucleotides: TGTGCCAGCAGCTCCCCCGGCAGGGCCGAGCAGTACTTC. This codes for CASSSPGRAEQYF.

The V call is TRBV7-9, the J call TRBJ2-3; D is ambiguous. Trimming cost V 1 base and J 2 bases, with 7 bases left between them. CDR3 length: 14 residues. Looked up from germline, CDR1 is SEHNR and CDR2 is FQNEAQ (reference sequence). This CDR3 reads CASSLGVITDTQYF. CDR3 coding DNA: TGTGCCAGCAGCTTAGGTGTTATCACAGATACGCAGTATTTT.

The rearrangement uses TRBV4-2 and TRBJ2-1; 7 bases align to TRBD2. This CDR3 is 18 amino acids long. Germline assignment: CDR1 LGHNA and CDR2 YNFKEQ. J was trimmed by 1 base and V by 0 bases; bases with no gene match: 9. Here the CDR3 DNA reads TGTGCCAGCAGCCAAGAAGCTTTCGTGGGAGGGTCCTACAATGAGCAGTTCTTC. Its protein is CASSQEAFVGGSYNEQFF.

The sample holds one count of this clone. The chain carries TRBV6-5 and TRBJ1-1, with D possibly being TRBD1 (6 bases). Trimming removed 6 bases from V and 1 base from J, with 15 bases in between. This CDR3 is 15 amino acids long. The germline V gene has CDR1 MNHEY and CDR2 SVGAGI. The CDR3 loop is CASRISGGPNTEAFF. DNA of the CDR3: TGTGCCAGCAGGATATCCGGGGGCCCGAACACTGAAGCTTTCTTT.

The chain is built from TRBV28 and TRBJ2-1; tentatively, D is TRBD1 or TRBD2 (7 bases each). The V gene's germline CDR1 is MDHEN and CDR2 SYDVKM. The CDR3 contains 15 residues. Trimming pared 6 bases from V and 2 bases from J, leaving 14 bases between. The chain's CDR3 is CASRGRDSTYNEQFF. In DNA form, the CDR3 reads TGTGCCAGCAGGGGGAGGGACAGTACCTACAATGAGCAGTTCTTC.

This chain uses TRBV4-3 with TRBJ2-2; the D is unclear. The V end was cut by 3 bases, the J end by 8 bases, with 13 bases between. Germline lookup yields CDR1 LGHNA and CDR2 YSLEER. CDR3 size: 14 residues. The CDR3 DNA sequence: TGCGCCAGCAGCCATCAGGATCTGCGAGGGGAGCTGTTTTTT. As protein: CASSHQDLRGELFF.

The rearrangement uses TRBV7-6 and TRBJ2-1, with D possibly TRBD2 on 7 matching bases. CDR1 and CDR2 (germline): SGHVS, FNYEAQ. The CDR3 is made up of 16 amino acids. V was cut by 4 bases and J by 8 bases, with 21 bases left in between. The CDR3 region has the DNA TGTGCCAGCAGCTATTTGGGGGGGCCGGCCAACCATGAGCAGTTCTTC. Translation: CASSYLGGPANHEQFF. The full variable domain, in which reference TRBV7-6 and TRBJ2-1 provide the parts outside the CDR3, is GAGVSQSPRYKVTKRGQDVALRCDPISGHVSLYWYRQALGQGPEFLTYFNYEAQQDKSGLPNDRFSAERPEGSISTLTIQRTEQRDSAMYRCASSYLGGPANHEQFFGPGTRLTVL.

This chain uses TRBV30 with TRBJ2-7; D perhaps matches TRBD1 (6 bases). This CDR3 has 13 residues. Trimming stripped 3 bases from V and 1 base from J, with 10 bases between. Germline V gives CDR1 GTSNPN, CDR2 SVGIG (reference sequence). CDR3 sequence reads: CAWRAQGSYEQYF. CDR3 nucleotide sequence: TGTGCCTGGAGGGCACAGGGTTCCTACGAGCAGTACTTC.

The rearrangement links TRBV27 to TRBJ1-2; TRBD1 matches 7 bases. J lost 3 bases, V lost 8 bases, and 12 bases had no gene match. The CDR3 has 15 amino acids. Germline lookup yields CDR1 MNHEY and CDR2 SMNVEV (reference sequence). CDR3 in amino acids: CASSSRDRLYYGYTF. CDR3 nucleotide sequence: TGTGCCAGCTCCTCCAGGGACAGACTATACTATGGCTACACCTTC.

The rearrangement links TRBV11-2 to TRBJ2-3; TRBD1 matches at 7 bases. V lost 4 bases and J lost 7; bases outside the gene matches: 2. The CDR3 runs to 12 residues. CDR1 and CDR2 (germline): SGHAT, FQNNGV. The CDR3 DNA reads as TGTGCCAGCAGCTCCAGGGGGTATACGCAGTATTTT. Protein sequence: CASSSRGYTQYF.

CDR3 DNA: TGTGCCAGCAGTTTAACCCCCTCCCGGGGGAGGGGGGACACTGAAGCTTTCTTT. This sequence encodes CASSLTPSRGRGDTEAFF. The rearrangement joins TRBV27 to TRBJ1-1, with D possibly matching TRBD1 (6 bases). The CDR3 totals 18 residues. With 2 bases removed from V and 3 bases from J, the gap between germline ends came to 22 bases. Germline V gene sequence: CDR1 MNHEY, CDR2 SMNVEV (reference sequence).

This chain uses TRBV27 with TRBJ2-3; either TRBD1 or TRBD2 may fit D (5 bases each). The germline V gene encodes CDR1 MNHEY and CDR2 SMNVEV (reference sequence). The CDR3 has 15 amino acids. Trimming left V 2 bases short and J 5 bases short, with 14 bases between. The CDR3 loop reads CASSLKDGAQDTQYF. The CDR3 nucleotides read TGTGCCAGCAGTTTAAAAGACGGGGCGCAAGATACGCAGTATTTT.

This clone occurred once. This chain connects TRBV7-2 to TRBJ2-5; TRBD2 matches 13 bases. CDR1 SGHTA and CDR2 FQGNSA come from the germline V gene. The CDR3 is made up of 13 amino acids. The V and J ends lost 5 bases and 14 bases, in that order; junction bases with no gene match: 8. CDR3 sequence reads: CASSQRTSGSPYF. The CDR3 DNA is TGTGCCAGCAGCCAACGGACTAGCGGGAGTCCATACTTC.

This chain joins TRBV10-1 and TRBJ2-5; the D gene is possibly TRBD2 (5 bases). Trimming shortened V by 5 bases and J by 1 base, and 14 bases separated the two germline ends. Germline V CDR1 and CDR2: WNHNN, SYGVQD (reference sequence). The CDR3 has 15 amino acids. The CDR3 loop reads CASSQVRGLQETQYF. In DNA, the CDR3 is TGCGCCAGCAGTCAAGTCCGGGGTCTCCAAGAGACCCAGTACTTC.

The chain uses TRBV5-1 and TRBJ2-1, with 8 bases aligning to TRBD2. The CDR3 loop spans 16 amino acids. The V gene's germline CDR1 is SGHRS and CDR2 YFSETQ. V dropped 6 bases and J dropped 7; count of bases not matched to a gene: 15. CDR3 amino acids: CASTKGSGRVGNEQFF. CDR3 DNA sequence: TGCGCCAGCACCAAGGGATCCGGGAGGGTGGGAAATGAGCAGTTCTTC.

The V gene is TRBV15, the J gene TRBJ2-5; D is ambiguous. Germline V lookup: CDR1 LNHNV, CDR2 YYDKDF (reference sequence). The CDR3 covers 17 residues. V lost 5 bases, J lost 0 bases, and 19 bases lay in between. This chain's CDR3 is CATSPHPGRAHQETQYF. CDR3 sequence (DNA): TGTGCCACCAGCCCTCACCCGGGTAGGGCCCACCAAGAGACCCAGTACTTC.

Remarks on this clone: The same CDR3 also results from other DNA sequences found in this sample. J is TRBJ2-5 and V is TRBV7-9, with D unclear. Deletions cut 4 bases from V and 5 bases from J, with 5 bases between. This CDR3 is built from 11 residues. The germline gives CDR1 SEHNR, CDR2 FQNEAQ (reference sequence). CDR3: CASSYGETQYF. CDR3 bases: TGTGCCAGCAGCTACGGGGAGACCCAGTACTTC.

V and J are TRBV28 and TRBJ1-4; no clear D. CDR1 is MDHEN, CDR2 SYDVKM, per germline. Between the trimmed V and J ends, which lost 4 bases and 4 bases, there was a span of 19 bases. The length of the CDR3 is 17 residues. The CDR3 DNA is TGTGCCAGCAGTTCGGACCCACCCAGGCCTGTTAATGAAAAACTGTTTTTT. Its protein product is CASSSDPPRPVNEKLFF.

This chain joins TRBV28 and TRBJ1-2; D remains ambiguous. CDR3 length: 13 residues. Trimming stripped 5 bases from V and 2 bases from J, with 9 bases between. Germline values: CDR1 MDHEN, CDR2 SYDVKM. The CDR3 DNA is TGTGCCAGCAGTCTGCTCGTAAACTATGGCTACACCTTC. This codes for CASSLLVNYGYTF.

This chain uses TRBV13 with TRBJ2-7, with 8 bases identical to TRBD1. The CDR3 extends over 14 amino acids. V lost 4 bases to trimming and J lost 2 bases; unmatched junction nucleotides: 4. Germline V gene data show CDR1 as PRHDT and CDR2 as FYEKMQ (reference sequence). DNA of the CDR3: TGTGCCAGCAGCTCTGGACAGGGTGCCTACGAGCAGTACTTC. Its translation is CASSSGQGAYEQYF.

The chain employs TRBV9 and TRBJ2-1; D may be TRBD2 (5 bases). Germline CDR1 reads SGDLS; CDR2 reads YYNGEE. The CDR3 totals 14 residues. The ends were cut back, 4 bases at V and 8 bases at J, with 16 bases in the middle. The CDR3 loop is CASSPTASSDEQFF. The CDR3 DNA sequence: TGTGCCAGCAGCCCCACGGCTAGCAGCGATGAGCAGTTCTTC.

The chain combines TRBV7-3 with TRBJ2-2; 7 nucleotides line up with TRBD1. Germline CDR1 and CDR2: SGHTA and FQGTGA. CDR3 length: 19 amino acids. The ends lost 1 base at V and 0 bases at J; junction bases unmatched: 11. This CDR3 reads CASSLMRNRGRPNTGELFF. The CDR3 DNA reads TGTGCCAGCAGCTTAATGAGAAACAGGGGCCGTCCGAACACCGGGGAGCTGTTTTTT.